This T cell receptor beta chain is from a study of blood T cell repertoires in COVID-19. As originally analysed: Reference gene primer amplification yielded estimated nucleated cell counts. Assay: immunoSEQ multiplex PCR; the TCRdb copy retains only in-frame clones and omits some. V and J calls and clone size are given by that table; D and trimming were obtained from the DNA. The profile shows about 250,000 clones, just over 85% of them singletons. Germline trimming cut 9 bases from V and 8 bases from J; bases unmatched to any gene: 17. The CDR3 spans 16 residues. This clone has only one observation. Participants were placed into cohorts based on the clinical history they reported.

The gene calls are TRBV23-1 and TRBJ2-1, with 9 bases aligning to TRBD2. TRBV23-1 is treated as an ORF (open reading frame) with a function not yet certain. The TCR sequence derives from a man in his forties or fifties who had recovered from COVID-19. Sequenced sample: PBMCs or T cells enriched from blood (not recorded which). The CDR3 DNA reads TGCGCCAGATCCAACTGTAGCGGGAGAAGTACGGATGAGCAGTTCTTC. Protein: CARSNCSGRSTDEQFF.